This TCR beta chain came from a study of beta chain features in type 1 diabetes. Findings and limits, study-wide: Shorter templates might be favored by PCR, equally in patients and controls. In every one of the four CD4+ subsets, TCRB CDR3s were moderately but significantly shorter in Type 1 diabetes patients.

The germline V gene encodes CDR1 MGHRA and CDR2 YSYEKL. V gave up 5 bases and J gave up 0 bases, with 11 bases separating them. The CDR3 is 16 amino acids. The sequenced template was cDNA made from the entire isolated RNA. Sequencing was performed with immunoSEQ multiplex PCR; in TCRdb, only in-frame clones are kept and a portion is missing. The sample consists of roughly 400,000 clones, around a tenth of them appearing once. A word on this clone: Its antigen is still unknown.

The chain employs TRBV4-1 and TRBJ1-6; D gene uncertain. The source material was central memory CD4+ T cells from blood. This receptor was obtained from a man between 25 and 39 years old with type 1 diabetes. CDR3 coding DNA: TGCGCCAGCAGCGGGTCCTCGAGCTCCTATAATTCACCCCTCCACTTT. This codes for CASSGSSSSYNSPLHF.